Shown below are 17 T cell receptor beta chains from a single sample sequenced in a study of CD8+CD57+ T cells in acquired aplastic anemia. Genomic DNA provided the template from which TCR beta VDJ and CDR3 profiles were obtained. TCRdb reprocessed the reads via MiXCR and lists one record per CDR3 protein. This sample yields a few hundred thousand distinct CDR3 sequences, of which around 60% are seen a single time; about 29% belongs to the top ten. Sequencing was performed on sorted CD4+, CD8+, or CD8+CD57+ T cells (not recorded which) from PBMCs. The receptors were gathered from a human donor in good health.

Notes on this clonotype: This may be a read error, as it is one base from a much larger clone. The chain employs TRBV27 and TRBJ1-6, with 7 bases identical to TRBD1. There are 15 residues in the CDR3. J gave up 9 bases and V 5 bases, and 10 bases lay outside the gene matches. The V gene's germline CDR1 is MNHEY and CDR2 SMNVEV (reference sequence). This CDR3 reads CASSALRGGGSPLHF. CDR3 in DNA: TGTGCCAGCAGTGCTCTCAGAGGGGGCGGTTCACCCCTCCACTTT.

This clonotype came up a few times. The conserved phenylalanine or tryptophan is not found at the CDR3 terminus, so this likely reflects a read error. The DNA is left out, because the CDR3 cannot be placed on it with certainty; the CDR3 is given as TCRdb lists it. V gene TRBV19 combines with J gene TRBJ2-1. Germline V lookup: CDR1 LNHDA, CDR2 SQIVND (reference sequence). The CDR3 is made up of 8 amino acids, end residues included. CDR3 residues: CASSMSSN.

This clonotype was counted many times. The gene calls are TRBV29-1 and TRBJ2-3, with 8 nucleotides matching TRBD2. The CDR3 sequence is 12 residues long. Germline V gene lookup returns CDR1 SQVTM and CDR2 ANQGSEA. J lost 5 bases, V lost 7 bases, and 5 bases had no gene match. The chain's CDR3 is CSAGGPLDTQYF. DNA for the CDR3: TGCAGCGCGGGGGGGCCTTTAGATACGCAGTATTTT.

The rearrangement links TRBV7-9 to TRBJ2-7; D is possibly TRBD2 (5 bases). The V end lost 6 bases, the J end lost 2 bases, and 17 bases lay between the germline ends. This CDR3 comprises 15 residues. Germline V gene sequence: CDR1 SEHNR, CDR2 FQNEAQ (reference sequence). CDR3 coding DNA: TGTGCCAGCAGGTACGCGCAGGACGGGACCTACGAGCAGTACTTC. Translating gives CASRYAQDGTYEQYF.

This clonotype was observed many times. This sequence joins TRBV4-3 and TRBJ1-5; D not certain. CDR3 size: 13 residues. With 1 base removed from V and 6 bases from J, the gap between germline ends came to 7 bases. Germline CDR1 LGHNA, CDR2 YSLEER. DNA of the CDR3: TGCGCCAGCAGCCAAGTTGCAGGTCAGCCCCAGCATTTT. Its protein is CASSQVAGQPQHF.

Many counts were recorded for this clonotype. V and J are TRBV19 and TRBJ1-1; perhaps TRBD1 as D (6 bases). CDR1 is LNHDA and CDR2 is SQIVND in the germline V gene (reference sequence). The CDR3 loop spans 15 amino acids. Trimming stripped 5 bases from V and 0 bases from J, with 13 bases between. The CDR3 region is CASSPRTELNTEAFF. The CDR3 DNA is TGTGCCAGTAGTCCCCGGACAGAGCTGAACACTGAAGCTTTCTTT.

A word on this clonotype: One end of the junction fails to match germline, which may point to a read error. The chain carries TRBV7-3 and TRBJ2-7; tentatively, D is TRBD2 (8 bases). Germline V gene lookup returns CDR1 SGHTA and CDR2 FQGTGA. This CDR3 is built from 14 residues. CDR3 amino acids: CASSYSGTEYGQYF. CDR3 sequence (DNA): TGTGCCAGCAGCTATAGCGGGACAGAGTACGGGCAGTACTTC.

This rearrangement joins TRBV7-8 to TRBJ1-1, with a tentative D call TRBD1 (5 bases). Trimming pared 5 bases from V and 2 bases from J, leaving 15 bases between. Looked up from germline, CDR1 is SGHVS and CDR2 is FQNEAQ. The CDR3 length is 15 residues. The CDR3 DNA follows: TGTGCCAGCAGCCCACCCGGGACCTCCAACACTGAAGCTTTCTTT. Translating it yields CASSPPGTSNTEAFF.

V usage is TRBV20-1 and J usage is TRBJ2-7; possible D gene TRBD1, 6 bases. Trimming stripped 4 bases from V and 0 bases from J, with 16 bases between. Per germline, CDR1 DFQATT and CDR2 SNEGSKA (reference sequence). This CDR3 contains 15 residues. The DNA of the CDR3 is TGCAGTGCTACAGAGCCTGGGGGCGACTCCTACGAGCAGTACTTC. Its protein product is CSATEPGGDSYEQYF.

This clonotype was counted ten times or more. The V and J genes are TRBV2 and TRBJ2-7; D not resolved. V lost 5 bases and J 1 base, leaving 9 bases between the germline ends. This CDR3 is 13 amino acids long. Per the germline V gene, CDR1 is SNHLY and CDR2 is FYNNEI. In DNA, the CDR3 is TGTGCCAGCAGTTCTAGGACGTCCTACGAGCAGTACTTC. It specifies CASSSRTSYEQYF.

J is TRBJ1-6 and V is TRBV20-1; 7 bases map to TRBD1. The CDR3 spans 13 residues. Germline CDR1 DFQATT, CDR2 SNEGSKA (reference sequence). V was clipped by 6 bases and J by 6 bases; unmatched bases: 5. The CDR3 DNA reads TGCAGTGCGAAGACAGGGTGTAATTCACCCCTCCACTTT. Its translation is CSAKTGCNSPLHF.

This clonotype has more than one count but fewer than ten. V usage is TRBV2 and J usage is TRBJ2-7; no clear D gene. Trimming pared 6 bases from V and 2 bases from J, leaving 8 bases between. Germline CDR1 is SNHLY and CDR2 is FYNNEI. This CDR3 contains 12 residues. The CDR3 DNA follows: TGTGCCAGCAGCACCAAGGCCTACGAGCAGTACTTC. This codes for CASSTKAYEQYF.

Remarks on this clonotype: Germline and junction disagree at one end, which may indicate a read error. CDR3 DNA sequence: TGCGCCAGCGGCTTGCAGGCCACGAACACTGAAGCTTTCTTT. This encodes CASGLQATNTEAFF. The chain has TRBV5-1 and TRBJ1-1; D is unclear. The CDR3 is made up of 14 amino acids. Germline-derived CDR1 and CDR2 are SGHRS and YFSETQ.

The chain recombines TRBV7-2 with TRBJ2-7; 11 nucleotides match TRBD2. The trim removed 5 bases at V and 4 bases at J, leaving 7 bases unmatched. CDR1 is SGHTA, CDR2 FQGNSA, per germline. The CDR3 runs 15 residues. CDR3 nucleotide sequence: TGTGCCAGCAGCGCCCTGACTAGCGGGGAATACGAGCAGTACTTC. It encodes CASSALTSGEYEQYF.

This clonotype was seen many times. CDR3 sequence reads: CASTGDSGANVLTF. The CDR3 DNA follows: TGTGCCAGCACGGGAGACTCTGGGGCCAACGTCCTGACTTTC. V and J are TRBV9 and TRBJ2-6; maybe TRBD2 (6 bases). V lost 6 bases and J lost 0, with 7 bases in between. CDR3 length equals 14 residues. The V gene's germline CDR1 is SGDLS and CDR2 YYNGEE.

This clonotype was recorded a few times. This sequence joins TRBV2 and TRBJ2-7, with TRBD2 as a possible D gene (5 bases). This CDR3 region has 13 residues. CDR1 and CDR2 from the germline V gene are SNHLY and FYNNEI. V gave up 2 bases and J gave up 5 bases, with 10 bases separating them. CDR3 region: CASSEFPGNEQYF. The DNA of the CDR3 is TGTGCCAGCAGTGAATTCCCGGGGAACGAGCAGTACTTC.

The V call is TRBV20-1, the J call TRBJ1-6; D is possibly TRBD1 (5 bases). Trimming pared 3 bases from V and 2 bases from J, leaving 8 bases between. This CDR3 region has 14 residues. Germline CDR1 is DFQATT and CDR2 is SNEGSKA (reference sequence). This chain's CDR3 is CSAREGTYNSPLHF. CDR3 bases: TGCAGTGCTAGGGAGGGGACCTATAATTCACCCCTCCACTTT.